These 20 T cell receptor beta chains came from one sample sequenced in a study of persistence of HIV-infected CD4 T cells. Which antigens these TCRs recognize remains unknown. The immunoSEQ assay was version 4, run in survey mode. Profiled with immunoSEQ multiplex PCR; TCRdb holds only in-frame clones, not every one. The sample includes roughly 64,000 clones, 70% to 75% seen only once; the top ten take 1.5% to 2%. Cells were stimulated with overlapping HIV-1 Gag 15-mer peptides. CD40L/CD69 double-negative CD45RO-high memory CD4+ T cells were collected. The source material was CD4+ T cells sorted from PBMCs after roughly 19-hour stimulation, sampled from a patient who received antiretroviral therapy. All receptors derive from an adult man with HIV who was CMV-seropositive.

The chain combines TRBV5-6 with TRBJ1-6, with TRBD1 as a possible D gene (5 bases). The CDR3 length is 16 residues. Germline lookup yields CDR1 SGHDT and CDR2 YYEEEE. Trimming removed 2 bases from V and 4 bases from J, with 13 bases in between. In nucleotides, the CDR3 is TGTGCCAGCAGCTTCGGGGTAGGGGATTATAATTCACCCCTCCACTTT. As protein: CASSFGVGDYNSPLHF.

In nucleotides, the CDR3 is TGCGCCAGCAGCCAAGTGGGGGGATATAACTATGGCTACACCTTC. Amino acids: CASSQVGGYNYGYTF. The chain uses TRBV4-1 and TRBJ1-2; tentatively, D is TRBD1 (5 bases). This CDR3 has 15 amino acids. In germline, CDR1 is MGHRA, CDR2 YSYEKL. V lost 1 base and J lost 1, with 10 bases in between.

The genes are TRBV5-1 and TRBJ2-7, with 8 bases identical to TRBD1. With V trimmed by 5 bases and J by 4 bases, 8 bases remained unmatched. The CDR3 runs to 14 residues. Germline CDR1 is SGHRS and CDR2 is YFSETQ. CDR3 residues: CASRKDRGGYEQYF. CDR3 nucleotides: TGCGCCAGCAGAAAAGACAGGGGTGGTTACGAGCAGTACTTC. Filled out from reference TRBV5-1 and TRBJ2-7, the complete variable domain reads KAGVTQTPRYLIKTRGQQVTLSCSPISGHRSVSWYQQTPGQGLQFLFEYFSETQRNKGNFPGRFSGRQFSNSRSEMNVSTLELGDSALYLCASRKDRGGYEQYFGPGTRLTVT.

The sample holds one count of this clone. As DNA, the CDR3 is TGTGCCAGCAGCTTAGGGGTCGGACTACACGAGCAGTACTTC. Its protein product is CASSLGVGLHEQYF. The V call is TRBV7-9, the J call TRBJ2-7, with D possibly matching TRBD2 (6 bases). The CDR3 length is 14 residues. V dropped 1 base and J dropped 5 bases, with 12 bases sitting between them. The germline V gene encodes CDR1 SEHNR and CDR2 FQNEAQ (reference sequence).

For this clone: The identical CDR3 is also encoded by other nucleotide sequences in the sample. V usage is TRBV9 and J usage is TRBJ2-7; tentatively, D is TRBD1 (6 bases). The V end was cut by 2 bases, the J end by 7 bases, with 7 bases between. Germline CDR1 SGDLS, CDR2 YYNGEE. This CDR3 is 11 amino acids long. In DNA form, the CDR3 reads TGTGCCAGCAGCGTTGGACAGGAGCAGTACTTC. The encoded protein is CASSVGQEQYF.

The chain carries TRBV9 and TRBJ2-1; 8 positions match TRBD2. Germline CDR1 reads SGDLS; CDR2 reads YYNGEE. V shed 4 bases and J 4 bases; nucleotides not matched to a gene: 10. The CDR3 contains 16 residues. For the CDR3, the DNA is TGTGCCAGCAGCACCTCAGCGGGGGCCCTATACAATGAGCAGTTCTTC. Translating it yields CASSTSAGALYNEQFF. Complete variable domain (other parts from reference TRBV9 and TRBJ2-1): DSGVTQTPKHLITATGQRVTLRCSPRSGDLSVYWYQQSLDQGLQFLIQYYNGEERAKGNILERFSAQQFPDLHSELNLSSLELGDSALYFCASSTSAGALYNEQFFGPGTRLTVL.

The chain uses TRBV25-1 and TRBJ1-3, with 7 nucleotides matching TRBD1. Trimming took 3 bases from V and 4 from J; bases not matched to a gene: 12. The CDR3 sequence is 17 residues long. CDR1 MGHDK and CDR2 SYGVNS come from the germline V gene. CDR3 loop: CASSDPRAGQQGNTIYF. The DNA for the CDR3 is TGTGCCAGCAGTGATCCACGCGCGGGACAGCAAGGAAACACCATATATTTT. Full variable domain (remainder filled in from reference TRBV25-1 and TRBJ1-3): EADIYQTPRYLVIGTGKKITLECSQTMGHDKMYWYQQDPGMELHLIHYSYGVNSTEKGDLSSESTVSRIRTEHFPLTLESARPSHTSQYLCASSDPRAGQQGNTIYFGEGSWLTVV.

V gene TRBV3-1 (or the pseudogene TRBV3-2) combines with J gene TRBJ1-2; D is uncertain. This CDR3 region has 13 residues. Germline assignment: CDR1 LGHDT and CDR2 YNNKEL (reference sequence). V gave up 0 bases and J gave up 7 bases, with 9 bases separating them. The CDR3 DNA reads TGTGCCAGCAGCCAAGATCGCCAGGCTGGCTACACCTTC. It yields the protein CASSQDRQAGYTF.

V and J are TRBV5-4 and TRBJ2-7, with 8 bases that match TRBD1. Germline V CDR1 and CDR2: SGHNT, YYREEE (reference sequence). The CDR3 totals 14 residues. J was trimmed by 2 bases and V by 5 bases; bases with no gene match: 6. The CDR3 reads CASSLQGVTYEQYF. In nucleotides, the CDR3 is TGTGCCAGCAGTTTACAGGGGGTGACCTACGAGCAGTACTTC.

V is TRBV19 and J is TRBJ1-1; TRBD1 might be the D (5 bases). This CDR3 has 15 residues. Deletions cut 6 bases from V and 0 bases from J, with 14 bases between. Germline V gene lookup returns CDR1 LNHDA and CDR2 SQIVND (reference sequence). The CDR3 here is CASRVSGVMNTEAFF. CDR3 DNA sequence: TGTGCCAGTAGGGTCTCGGGGGTCATGAACACTGAAGCTTTCTTT. Drawing the rest from reference TRBV19 and TRBJ1-1, the complete variable domain is DGGITQSPKYLFRKEGQNVTLSCEQNLNHDAMYWYRQDPGQGLRLIYYSQIVNDFQKGDIAEGYSVSREKKESFPLTVTSAQKNPTAFYLCASRVSGVMNTEAFFGQGTRLTVV.

This sequence joins TRBV10-3 and TRBJ1-4; D gene unclear. The length of the CDR3 is 16 residues. Per the germline V gene, CDR1 is ENHRY and CDR2 is SYGVKD. Trimming cost V 2 bases and J 0 bases, with 10 bases left between them. The CDR3 DNA sequence: TGTGCCATCAGTGAGGACTTAGTTGCAACTAATGAAAAACTGTTTTTT. Its translation is CAISEDLVATNEKLFF.

The rearrangement links TRBV20-1 to TRBJ2-7, with a possible D match to TRBD2 (6 bases). The CDR3 extends over 14 amino acids. Germline V CDR1 and CDR2: DFQATT, SNEGSKA (reference sequence). The V and J ends lost 3 bases and 2 bases respectively, with 14 bases between them. Here the CDR3 DNA reads TGCAGTGCTAGTGGGAGGTTTATGACCTACGAGCAGTACTTC. Translating gives CSASGRFMTYEQYF.

This clone appeared a few times. The chain uses TRBV7-2 and TRBJ1-1; D is perhaps TRBD1 (5 bases). This CDR3 is 14 amino acids long. V was cut by 1 base and J by 8 bases, with 14 bases left in between. Per the germline V gene, CDR1 is SGHTA and CDR2 is FQGNSA. The CDR3 coding sequence is TGTGCCAGCAGCTTAGTAAGTCAGGGAGGCGAAGCTTTCTTT. This sequence encodes CASSLVSQGGEAFF.

The V and J genes are TRBV5-1 and TRBJ1-4, with unresolved D. This CDR3 has 14 amino acids. The germline V gene has CDR1 SGHRS and CDR2 YFSETQ. V was shortened by 1 base and J by 7 bases, with 11 bases between the two germline ends. This CDR3 reads CASSLLGTGEKLFF. The CDR3 coding sequence is TGCGCCAGCAGCTTGTTGGGAACCGGTGAAAAACTGTTTTTT.

The rearrangement uses TRBV7-9 and TRBJ2-3; 7 nucleotides align to TRBD2. CDR1 and CDR2 from the germline V gene are SEHNR and FQNEAQ (reference sequence). V lost 4 bases and J lost 3; bases outside the gene matches: 10. The CDR3 contains 16 residues. CDR3 residues: CASSSGGGARTDTQYF. In DNA form, the CDR3 reads TGTGCCAGCAGCTCCGGGGGAGGGGCGAGGACAGATACGCAGTATTTT.

The chain has TRBV5-1 and TRBJ1-2; TRBD1 might be the D (5 bases). The CDR3 contains 13 residues. CDR1 is SGHRS and CDR2 is YFSETQ in the germline V gene. V lost 0 bases and J 8 bases, leaving 11 bases between the germline ends. The CDR3 coding sequence is TGCGCCAGCAGCTTGGAGGAGGGGATGGGCTACACCTTC. Translated: CASSLEEGMGYTF.

The chain's CDR3 is CASSSGIEGNTEAFF. The CDR3 DNA reads TGCGCCAGCTCTTCTGGGATCGAGGGGAATACTGAAGCTTTCTTT. The chain links TRBV5-1 to TRBJ1-1; weak D call: TRBD1 (5 bases). The CDR3 is made up of 15 amino acids. The V end lost 7 bases, the J end lost 5 bases, and 21 bases lay between the germline ends. The germline V gene has CDR1 SGHRS and CDR2 YFSETQ.

This rearrangement joins TRBV5-1 to TRBJ2-1; 14 positions match TRBD2. V trimming: 3 bases; J trimming: 10 bases; junction bases outside the gene matches: 3. The V gene's germline CDR1 is SGHRS and CDR2 YFSETQ. CDR3 length: 14 residues. The CDR3 sequence: CASSWGLAGEEQFF. CDR3 DNA: TGCGCCAGCAGCTGGGGACTAGCGGGGGAGGAGCAGTTCTTC.

V gene TRBV21-1 combines with J gene TRBJ1-1. TRBV21-1 is assigned pseudogene status. This CDR3 is 13 amino acids long. The DNA of the CDR3 is TGTGCCAGCAGCCGGGCCCTAGGGACTGAAGCTTTCTTT. Protein sequence: CASSRALGTEAFF.

The sample holds one count of this clone. The chain links TRBV7-9 to TRBJ1-1; perhaps TRBD1 as D (5 bases). CDR1 and CDR2 (germline): SEHNR, FQNEAQ (reference sequence). There are 16 residues in the CDR3. Trimming cost V 1 base and J 5 bases, with 17 bases left between them. Here the CDR3 DNA reads TGTGCCAGCAGCTTAGGGGTTGGGGCGGGGAGGACTGAAGCTTTCTTT. Its protein product is CASSLGVGAGRTEAFF.